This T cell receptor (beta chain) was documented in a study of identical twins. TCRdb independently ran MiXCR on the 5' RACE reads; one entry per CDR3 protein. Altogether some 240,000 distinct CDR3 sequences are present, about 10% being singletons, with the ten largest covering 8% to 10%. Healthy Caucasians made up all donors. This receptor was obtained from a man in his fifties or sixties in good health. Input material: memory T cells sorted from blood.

In DNA form, the CDR3 reads TGTGCCATCAGTGAGGGCGGGACTAGAAGACTCGCTGGGGCCAACGTCCTGACTTTC. Translation gives CAISEGGTRRLAGANVLTF. The V and J genes are TRBV10-3 and TRBJ2-6; 8 bases agree with TRBD2. CDR1 and CDR2 (germline): ENHRY, SYGVKD. This CDR3 has 19 amino acids. Trimming took 2 bases from V and 2 from J; bases not matched to a gene: 11.